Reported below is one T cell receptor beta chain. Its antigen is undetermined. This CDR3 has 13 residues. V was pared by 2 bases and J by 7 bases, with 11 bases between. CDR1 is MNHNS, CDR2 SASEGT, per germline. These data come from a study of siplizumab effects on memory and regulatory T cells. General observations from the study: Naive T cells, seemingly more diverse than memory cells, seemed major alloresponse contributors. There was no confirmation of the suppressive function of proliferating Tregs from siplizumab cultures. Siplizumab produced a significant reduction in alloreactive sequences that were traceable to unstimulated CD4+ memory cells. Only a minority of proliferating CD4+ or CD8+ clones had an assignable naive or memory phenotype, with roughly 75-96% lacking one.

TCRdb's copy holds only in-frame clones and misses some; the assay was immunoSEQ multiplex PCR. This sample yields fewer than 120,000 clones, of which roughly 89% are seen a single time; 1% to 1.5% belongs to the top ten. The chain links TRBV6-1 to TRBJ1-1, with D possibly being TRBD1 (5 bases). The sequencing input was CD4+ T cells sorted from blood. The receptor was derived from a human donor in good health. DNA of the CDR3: TGTGCCAGCAGTGAAAGAAGGGGAGGTGAAGCTTTCTTT. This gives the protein CASSERRGGEAFF.